This T cell receptor (beta chain) is drawn from a study of molecular identifiers for immune sequencing clone quantification. General study findings and limits: Effector cells kept over 98% of their molecules in clones above 20 RNA copies, while naive cells kept under 1% there. Spiked Jurkat TCR RNA originating from one cell could reportedly be identified amid around 970,000 naive cells.

As regards this clonotype: The antigen is not known.

Looked up from germline, CDR1 is MNHEY and CDR2 is SVGAGI. The CDR3 totals 15 residues. V gave up 0 bases and J gave up 1 base, with 9 bases separating them. One entry per CDR3 protein results from TCRdb running MiXCR on the PCR reads. The sample holds some 94,000 distinct CDR3 sequences, 25% seen once. The sequence came from a human donor in good health. Some libraries in this study had Jurkat cell RNA spiked in. The chain employs TRBV6-5 and TRBJ1-1; no reliable D call. The sample consisted of naive CD8+ T cells from blood, with Jurkat cell RNA spiked in. Subset noted: FACS-sorted CD8+CD4-CCR7+CD45RA+ naive T cells. The CDR3 region has the DNA TGTGCCAGCAGTTACTCCTTATGGGGGAACACTGAAGCTTTCTTT. Translation: CASSYSLWGNTEAFF.